Listed below are T cell receptor beta chains from one sample, sequenced in a study of T-cell reconstitution after alpha-beta-depleted transplantation in children. TCRdb reprocessed the PCR reads via MiXCR and lists one record per CDR3 protein. The table shows hundreds of thousands of distinct CDR3 sequences, with more than 20% occurring only once. The sample consisted of PBMCs, taken before TCRalphabeta/CD19-depleted stem cell transplant. These receptors were obtained from a girl aged 2-10 years with Fanconi anemia, due to receive a stem cell transplant. The CDR3 runs from the conserved cysteine through the conserved F or W. A D gene is named only where the DNA matches it firmly. The size entry is marked missing in some rows and otherwise reads once, few, many or a size class.

TRBJ2-3 12 . TRBV18 . CASSSQEDTQYF TGTGCCAGCTCATCACAAGAAGATACGCAGTATTTT
TRBJ2-7 13 few TRBV5-6 . CASSLVRSYEQYF TGTGCCAGCAGCTTGGTCAGATCCTACGAGCAGTACTTC
TRBJ2-7 16 few TRBV6-2/TRBV6-3 . CASSQSLRGLNYEQYF TGTGCCAGCAGTCAGAGCCTCCGGGGGCTGAACTACGAGCAGTACTTC
TRBJ2-3 19 many TRBV29-1 TRBD1 CSVEDELTGGSGVTDTQYF TGCAGCGTTGAAGATGAGCTAACAGGGGGCAGCGGAGTCACAGATACGCAGTATTTT
TRBJ2-6 19 many TRBV2 TRBD1 CASSVRGTGLGSGANVLTF TGTGCCAGCAGTGTAAGGGGGACAGGGTTAGGCTCTGGGGCCAACGTCCTGACTTTC
TRBJ1-2 11 once TRBV29-1 . CSVEIDYGYTF TGCAGCGTTGAGATCGACTATGGCTACACCTTC
TRBJ2-1 16 many TRBV6-1 . CASVQSRGASYNEQFF TGTGCCAGCGTGCAGAGCCGAGGGGCTTCCTACAATGAGCAGTTCTTC
TRBJ2-7 11 . TRBV29-1 . CSVSLGYEQYF TGCAGCGTCAGCCTTGGATACGAGCAGTACTTC
TRBJ2-5 14 many TRBV29-1 TRBD2 CSVGAWGGQETQYF TGCAGCGTTGGTGCTTGGGGGGGCCAAGAGACCCAGTACTTC
TRBJ2-3 13 . TRBV15 . CATSRDLPDTQYF TGTGCCACCAGCAGAGATCTTCCAGATACGCAGTATTTT
TRBJ2-1 15 few TRBV12-3/TRBV12-4 TRBD2 CASSFSSGRVNEQFF TGTGCCAGCAGTTTCTCTAGCGGGAGGGTTAATGAGCAGTTCTTC
TRBJ2-3 14 . TRBV20-1 TRBD2 CSATGTRITDTQYF TGCAGTGCAACCGGGACTAGGATAACAGATACGCAGTATTTT
TRBJ1-5 13 . TRBV29-1 TRBD1 CSGSQGVSQPQHF TGCAGCGGATCACAGGGGGTAAGTCAGCCCCAGCATTTT
TRBJ2-3 17 few TRBV24-1 TRBD1 CATSDPRQGRSTDTQYF TGTGCCACCAGTGATCCTCGACAGGGTCGCAGCACAGATACGCAGTATTTT
TRBJ2-6 15 . TRBV5-1 . CASSSFSAGANVLTF TGCGCCAGCAGCTCGTTTAGCGCTGGGGCCAACGTCCTGACTTTC
TRBJ1-5 16 many TRBV20-1 . CSARWGANMGNQPQHF TGCAGTGCTAGGTGGGGGGCGAATATGGGCAATCAGCCCCAGCATTTT
TRBJ2-1 15 many TRBV12-3/TRBV12-4 TRBD1 CASSYDRGLYNEQFF TGTGCCAGCAGCTACGACAGGGGGCTATACAATGAGCAGTTCTTC
TRBJ1-5 14 . TRBV4-1 . CASSQDSSNQPQHF TGCGCCAGCAGCCAAGACAGTAGCAATCAGCCCCAGCATTTT
TRBJ1-2 17 . TRBV4-1 . CASSQVSDSRKVYGYTF TGCGCCAGCAGCCAAGTATCAGACAGCCGAAAAGTCTATGGCTACACCTTC
TRBJ2-7 12 many TRBV5-6 . CASSRQLYEQYF TGTGCCAGCAGCCGCCAGCTCTACGAGCAGTACTTC
TRBJ2-1 14 many TRBV18 TRBD2 CASSPSGNYNEQFF TGTGCCAGCTCACCTAGCGGGAACTACAATGAGCAGTTCTTC
TRBJ1-3 17 many TRBV20-1 . CSARAPPDRPPGNTIYF TGCAGTGCTAGAGCCCCTCCGGACAGACCGCCTGGGAACACCATATATTTT
TRBJ1-1 15 few TRBV12-3/TRBV12-4 TRBD1 CASSLLGTVATEAFF TGTGCCAGCAGTTTACTCGGGACAGTCGCCACTGAAGCTTTCTTT
TRBJ2-2 16 . TRBV7-3 TRBD2 CASSVTSGRFTGELFF TGTGCCAGCAGCGTAACTAGCGGGAGATTCACCGGGGAGCTGTTTTTT
TRBJ2-7 11 . TRBV29-1 . CSVEGGNEQYF TGCAGCGTTGAAGGAGGAAACGAGCAGTACTTC
TRBJ1-4 15 . TRBV7-2 TRBD1 CASSWDRVGGEKLFF TGTGCCAGCAGCTGGGACAGGGTAGGCGGTGAAAAACTGTTTTTT
TRBJ2-3 15 many TRBV6-5 TRBD1 CASSYRGQGRDTQYF TGTGCCAGCAGTTACAGGGGACAGGGTCGGGATACGCAGTATTTT
TRBJ1-1 12 few TRBV18 . CASSPLPDESFF TGTGCCAGCTCACCGCTCCCCGACGAATCTTTCTTT
TRBJ2-1 13 few TRBV27 . CASSPTSMNEQFF TGTGCCAGCAGTCCGACCAGCATGAATGAGCAGTTCTTC
TRBJ2-1 16 . TRBV5-1 TRBD1 CASSLVGQQLYNEQFF TGCGCCAGCAGCTTGGTGGGACAGCAACTATACAATGAGCAGTTCTTC
TRBJ2-2 14 few TRBV27 . CASSFEIYTGELFF TGTGCCAGCAGTTTCGAAATATATACCGGGGAGCTGTTTTTT
TRBJ2-3 14 many TRBV9 . CASSVRWDTDTQYF TGTGCCAGCAGCGTAAGATGGGATACAGATACGCAGTATTTT
TRBJ2-1 15 . TRBV7-2 TRBD2 CASRSSGGATDEQFF TGTGCCAGCAGGAGTAGCGGGGGGGCTACGGATGAGCAGTTCTTC
TRBJ2-2 16 . TRBV5-1 TRBD1 CASSLGGQGNTGELFF TGCGCCAGCAGCTTGGGGGGACAGGGGAACACCGGGGAGCTGTTTTTT
TRBJ1-1 13 . TRBV15 . CATSSGPRTEAFF TGTGCCACCAGCTCAGGACCAAGAACTGAAGCTTTCTTT
TRBJ2-7 14 many TRBV5-4 TRBD2 CASSVPGLDYEQYF TGTGCCAGCAGCGTTCCGGGACTAGACTACGAGCAGTACTTC
TRBJ2-3 14 many TRBV7-2 . CASSTSTGRSAQYF TGTGCCAGCAGCACCAGTACAGGGAGGAGTGCGCAGTATTTT
TRBJ2-3 15 many TRBV29-1 TRBD1 CSVVGDSATTDTQYF TGCAGCGTTGTTGGGGACAGCGCGACCACAGATACGCAGTATTTT
TRBJ2-5 12 . TRBV20-1 . CSAVRGDETQYF TGCAGTGCCGTGCGGGGCGACGAGACCCAGTACTTC
TRBJ2-2 11 many TRBV29-1 . CSVRITGELFF TGCAGCGTTCGTATCACCGGGGAGCTGTTTTTT
TRBJ2-7 12 . TRBV29-1 . CSVGDPHYEQYF TGCAGCGTTGGGGACCCCCACTACGAGCAGTACTTC
TRBJ1-2 14 many TRBV25-1 . CASSWSGANYGYTF TGTGCCAGCAGTTGGTCGGGAGCTAACTATGGCTACACCTTC
TRBJ2-5 14 . TRBV11-2 . CASSSDTTQETQYF TGTGCCAGCAGCTCGGACACGACCCAAGAGACCCAGTACTTC
TRBJ2-1 16 . TRBV7-9 TRBD2 CASSLHPGLAVNEQFF TGTGCCAGCAGCTTACACCCGGGACTAGCAGTCAATGAGCAGTTCTTC
TRBJ1-2 16 once TRBV27 . CASSLARQPAKYGYTF TGTGCCAGCAGTTTGGCTAGGCAGCCCGCTAAATATGGCTACACCTTC
TRBJ2-5 15 many TRBV12-3/TRBV12-4 . CASSLLLGGGETQYF TGTGCCAGCAGCCTGTTGCTAGGGGGTGGAGAGACCCAGTACTTC
TRBJ2-7 13 many TRBV15 TRBD2 CATSRGLHYEQYF TGTGCCACCAGCAGGGGACTACACTACGAGCAGTACTTC
TRBJ2-1 15 few TRBV12-3/TRBV12-4 TRBD2 CASSWLASGIREQFF TGTGCCAGCAGTTGGTTGGCTAGCGGGATTCGTGAGCAGTTCTTC
TRBJ2-7 16 . TRBV7-3 TRBD1 CASSSRVGQGANEQYF TGTGCCAGCAGCTCGAGAGTCGGACAGGGGGCCAACGAGCAGTACTTC